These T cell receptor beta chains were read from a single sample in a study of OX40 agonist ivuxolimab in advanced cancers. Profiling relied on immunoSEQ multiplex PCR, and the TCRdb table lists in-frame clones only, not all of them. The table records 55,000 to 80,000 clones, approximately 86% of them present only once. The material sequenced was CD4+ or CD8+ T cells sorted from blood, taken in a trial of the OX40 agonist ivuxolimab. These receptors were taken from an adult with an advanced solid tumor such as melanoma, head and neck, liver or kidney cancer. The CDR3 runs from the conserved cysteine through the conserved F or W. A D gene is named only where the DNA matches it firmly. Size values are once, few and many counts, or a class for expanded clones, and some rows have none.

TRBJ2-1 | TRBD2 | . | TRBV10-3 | TGTGCCATCAGTGATCGTAGCGGGAGTGGTGAGCAGTTCTTC | CAISDRSGSGEQFF
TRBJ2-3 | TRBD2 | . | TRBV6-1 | TGTGCCAGCAGTGAAATGGGGACTAGCCTCACAGATACGCAGTATTTT | CASSEMGTSLTDTQYF
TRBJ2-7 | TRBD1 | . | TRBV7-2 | TGTGCCAGCAGCACCAGGGGGCTGAACGAGCAGTACTTC | CASSTRGLNEQYF
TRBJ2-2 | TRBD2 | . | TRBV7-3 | TGTGCCAGCGCAAGCGGGAGTGCCGGGGAGCTGTTTTTT | CASASGSAGELFF
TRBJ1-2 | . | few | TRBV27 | TGTGCCAGCAGTCCTATCTCTAGGGTCGACGGCTACACCTTC | CASSPISRVDGYTF
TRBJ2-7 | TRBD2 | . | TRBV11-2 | TGTGCCAGCAGCATTTTTAGCGGGAGATTGAACGAGCAGTACTTC | CASSIFSGRLNEQYF
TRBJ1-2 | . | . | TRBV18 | TGTGCCAGCTCACCAGAGGGCGCGAATGGCTACACCTTC | CASSPEGANGYTF
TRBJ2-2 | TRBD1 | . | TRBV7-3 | TGTGCCAGCAGCCAAACTGGGACAGGGAACACCGGGGAGCTGTTTTTT | CASSQTGTGNTGELFF
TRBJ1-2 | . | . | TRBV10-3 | TGTGCCATCAGTGGGGACGGCTATGGCTACACCTTC | CAISGDGYGYTF
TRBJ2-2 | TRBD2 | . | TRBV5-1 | TGCGCCAGCAGCCGGGGACTAGCGGCGAACACCGGGGAGCTGTTTTTT | CASSRGLAANTGELFF
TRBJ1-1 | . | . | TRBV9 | TGTGCCAGCAGCGTATCGCTACAGGGCGATGAAGCTTTCTTT | CASSVSLQGDEAFF
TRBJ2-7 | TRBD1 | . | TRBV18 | TGTGCCAGCTCACCGGCCGGGACAGGGAATTCCGAGCAGTACTTC | CASSPAGTGNSEQYF
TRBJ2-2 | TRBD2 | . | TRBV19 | TGTGCCTCCCGGACTAGCGGGAGCGACGGGGAGCTGTTTTTT | CASRTSGSDGELFF
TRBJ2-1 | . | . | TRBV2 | TGTGCCAGCAGTGAAGCGGGGAGTGAGCAGTTCTTC | CASSEAGSEQFF
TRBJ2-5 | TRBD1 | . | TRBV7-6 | TGTGCCAGCAGCCCCCTGGGGGGACAGGGGGCCCGGGAGACCCAGTACTTC | CASSPLGGQGARETQYF
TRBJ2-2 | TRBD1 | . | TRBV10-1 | TGCGCCAGCAAGGGACAGGGGACCGGGGAGCTGTTTTTT | CASKGQGTGELFF
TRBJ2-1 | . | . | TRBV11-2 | TGTGCCAGCAGCTTGTATTACAATGAGCAGTTCTTC | CASSLYYNEQFF
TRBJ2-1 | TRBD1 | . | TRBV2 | TGTGCCAGCAGTGATCCGGCCCCCGGGACAGGGGGCAATCGGTTCTTC | CASSDPAPGTGGNRFF
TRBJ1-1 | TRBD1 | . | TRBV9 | TGTGCCAGCAGCGTAGGGGGGAACCGACAGGGGCGATCGAAAACTGAAGCTTTCTTT | CASSVGGNRQGRSKTEAFF
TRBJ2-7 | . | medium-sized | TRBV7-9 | TGTGCCAGCAGCTTACTCGGGGGGCAACGCGAGCAGTACTTC | CASSLLGGQREQYF
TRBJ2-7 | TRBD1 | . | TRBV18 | TGTGCCAGCTCACCCGAGACAGGGTATCGACTCTACGAGCAGTACTTC | CASSPETGYRLYEQYF
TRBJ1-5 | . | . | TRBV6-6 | TGTGCCAGCAGTGTAGCGGACGGTTATCCCCAGCATTTT | CASSVADGYPQHF
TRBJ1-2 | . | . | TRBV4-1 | TGCGCCAGCAGCCAAGATTGGCCAGACAACTATGGCTACACCTTC | CASSQDWPDNYGYTF
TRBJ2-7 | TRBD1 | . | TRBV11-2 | TGTGCCAGCAGCCGGGGACAGCGAAGCTACGAGCAGTACTTC | CASSRGQRSYEQYF
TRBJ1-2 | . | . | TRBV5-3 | TGTGCCCCTCAGCCTTGGTCGGTGACTTACTATGGCTACACCTTC | CAPQPWSVTYYGYTF
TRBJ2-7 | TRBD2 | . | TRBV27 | TGTGCCAGTCGAAAGGGCCAGCGGGAGGCTGCGTACGAGCAGTACTTC | CASRKGQREAAYEQYF
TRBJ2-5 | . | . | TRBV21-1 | TGTGCCAGCAGCAAAGTTAACGCGATACGGTACCAAGAGACCCAGTACTTC | CASSKVNAIRYQETQYF
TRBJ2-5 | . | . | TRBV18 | TGTGCCAGCTCACCTCCGGGACAACAAGAGACCCAGTACTTC | CASSPPGQQETQYF
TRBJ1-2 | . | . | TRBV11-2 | TGTGCCAGCAGCTTAGATATCGGGGCTAACTATGGCTACACCTTC | CASSLDIGANYGYTF
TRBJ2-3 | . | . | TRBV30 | TGTGCCTGGAGTGTACGGCGGGGTGGCACAGATACGCAGTATTTT | CAWSVRRGGTDTQYF
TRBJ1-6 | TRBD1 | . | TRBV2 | TGTGCCAGCAGTGAAGCCGGGGGACAGGTTAATTCACCCCTCCACTTT | CASSEAGGQVNSPLHF
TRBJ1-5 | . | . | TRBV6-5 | TGTGCCAGCACCCCCCGCGGGGGACAGCCCCAGCATTTT | CASTPRGGQPQHF
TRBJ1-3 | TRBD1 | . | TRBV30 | TGTGCCTGGAGCACAGGGGCTGGAAACACCATATATTTT | CAWSTGAGNTIYF
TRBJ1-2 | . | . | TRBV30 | TGTGCCTGGAGTCATGGGGGGCGTAGCTATGGCTACACCTTC | CAWSHGGRSYGYTF
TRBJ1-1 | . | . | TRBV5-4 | TGTGCCAGCAGCATAACATTGCAGGGCACTGAAGCTTTCTTT | CASSITLQGTEAFF
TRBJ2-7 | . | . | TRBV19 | TGTGCCAGTAGTCCCACGGACTTTAAGTACGAGCAGTACTTC | CASSPTDFKYEQYF
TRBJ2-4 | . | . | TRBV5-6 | TGTGCCAGCAGCTCGTGGACGGCGGACATTCAGTACTTC | CASSSWTADIQYF
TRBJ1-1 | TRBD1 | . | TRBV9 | TGTGCCAGCAGCGAGGGGGGACAGGGGACAACTGAAGCTTTCTTT | CASSEGGQGTTEAFF
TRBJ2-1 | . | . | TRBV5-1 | TGCGCCAGCAGCCCTTATAGCGGACAGAATGAGCAGTTCTTC | CASSPYSGQNEQFF
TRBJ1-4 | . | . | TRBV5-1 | TGCGCCAGCAGCTTGGGCGCGGCGACTAATGAAAAACTGTTTTTT | CASSLGAATNEKLFF
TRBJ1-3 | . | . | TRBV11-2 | TGTGCCAGCAGCTTTGGGCGGGGGAACACCATATATTTT | CASSFGRGNTIYF
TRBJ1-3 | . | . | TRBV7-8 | TGTGCCAGCAGCCTCGAGGGGGGGCTATCGGGAAACACCATATATTTT | CASSLEGGLSGNTIYF
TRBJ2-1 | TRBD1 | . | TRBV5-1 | TGCGCCAGCAGCTTGTTGGGACAGGGACCCAATGAGCAGTTCTTC | CASSLLGQGPNEQFF
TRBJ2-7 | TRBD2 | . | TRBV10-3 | TGTGCCATCAGTGCGACTAGCGGGAGTACGTACGAGCAGTACTTC | CAISATSGSTYEQYF
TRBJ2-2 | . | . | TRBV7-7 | TGTGCTAGCAGCCCATGGGGGGGGCGACGGAACACCGGGGAGCTGTTTTTT | CASSPWGGRRNTGELFF
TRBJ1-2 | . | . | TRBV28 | TGTGCCAGCAGGCGGACAACGGGCGCCTATGGCTACACCTTC | CASRRTTGAYGYTF
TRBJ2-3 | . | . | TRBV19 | TGTGCCAGTAGTATACAGGGTGCAGATACGCAGTATTTT | CASSIQGADTQYF
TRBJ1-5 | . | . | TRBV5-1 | TGCGCCAGCAGCCCGACAGGAAGAAGCAATCAGCCCCAGCATTTT | CASSPTGRSNQPQHF
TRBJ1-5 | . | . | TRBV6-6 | TGTGCCAGCAGTTCTGACTGGGGCAATCAGCCCCAGCATTTT | CASSSDWGNQPQHF
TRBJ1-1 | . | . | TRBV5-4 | TGTGCCAGCAGCCCTAAGGTCTCCAACACTGAAGCTTTCTTT | CASSPKVSNTEAFF
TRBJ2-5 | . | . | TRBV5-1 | TGCGCCAGCAGTAAAGGGGACGGATTGGGTGAGACCCAGTACTTC | CASSKGDGLGETQYF
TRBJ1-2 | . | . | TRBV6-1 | TGTGCCAGCTACCCGACAGCTAACTATGGCTACACCTTC | CASYPTANYGYTF
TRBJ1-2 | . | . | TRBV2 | TGTGCCAGCAGTGAAGAAGTCAGGGTAACGAGTGGCTACACCTTC | CASSEEVRVTSGYTF